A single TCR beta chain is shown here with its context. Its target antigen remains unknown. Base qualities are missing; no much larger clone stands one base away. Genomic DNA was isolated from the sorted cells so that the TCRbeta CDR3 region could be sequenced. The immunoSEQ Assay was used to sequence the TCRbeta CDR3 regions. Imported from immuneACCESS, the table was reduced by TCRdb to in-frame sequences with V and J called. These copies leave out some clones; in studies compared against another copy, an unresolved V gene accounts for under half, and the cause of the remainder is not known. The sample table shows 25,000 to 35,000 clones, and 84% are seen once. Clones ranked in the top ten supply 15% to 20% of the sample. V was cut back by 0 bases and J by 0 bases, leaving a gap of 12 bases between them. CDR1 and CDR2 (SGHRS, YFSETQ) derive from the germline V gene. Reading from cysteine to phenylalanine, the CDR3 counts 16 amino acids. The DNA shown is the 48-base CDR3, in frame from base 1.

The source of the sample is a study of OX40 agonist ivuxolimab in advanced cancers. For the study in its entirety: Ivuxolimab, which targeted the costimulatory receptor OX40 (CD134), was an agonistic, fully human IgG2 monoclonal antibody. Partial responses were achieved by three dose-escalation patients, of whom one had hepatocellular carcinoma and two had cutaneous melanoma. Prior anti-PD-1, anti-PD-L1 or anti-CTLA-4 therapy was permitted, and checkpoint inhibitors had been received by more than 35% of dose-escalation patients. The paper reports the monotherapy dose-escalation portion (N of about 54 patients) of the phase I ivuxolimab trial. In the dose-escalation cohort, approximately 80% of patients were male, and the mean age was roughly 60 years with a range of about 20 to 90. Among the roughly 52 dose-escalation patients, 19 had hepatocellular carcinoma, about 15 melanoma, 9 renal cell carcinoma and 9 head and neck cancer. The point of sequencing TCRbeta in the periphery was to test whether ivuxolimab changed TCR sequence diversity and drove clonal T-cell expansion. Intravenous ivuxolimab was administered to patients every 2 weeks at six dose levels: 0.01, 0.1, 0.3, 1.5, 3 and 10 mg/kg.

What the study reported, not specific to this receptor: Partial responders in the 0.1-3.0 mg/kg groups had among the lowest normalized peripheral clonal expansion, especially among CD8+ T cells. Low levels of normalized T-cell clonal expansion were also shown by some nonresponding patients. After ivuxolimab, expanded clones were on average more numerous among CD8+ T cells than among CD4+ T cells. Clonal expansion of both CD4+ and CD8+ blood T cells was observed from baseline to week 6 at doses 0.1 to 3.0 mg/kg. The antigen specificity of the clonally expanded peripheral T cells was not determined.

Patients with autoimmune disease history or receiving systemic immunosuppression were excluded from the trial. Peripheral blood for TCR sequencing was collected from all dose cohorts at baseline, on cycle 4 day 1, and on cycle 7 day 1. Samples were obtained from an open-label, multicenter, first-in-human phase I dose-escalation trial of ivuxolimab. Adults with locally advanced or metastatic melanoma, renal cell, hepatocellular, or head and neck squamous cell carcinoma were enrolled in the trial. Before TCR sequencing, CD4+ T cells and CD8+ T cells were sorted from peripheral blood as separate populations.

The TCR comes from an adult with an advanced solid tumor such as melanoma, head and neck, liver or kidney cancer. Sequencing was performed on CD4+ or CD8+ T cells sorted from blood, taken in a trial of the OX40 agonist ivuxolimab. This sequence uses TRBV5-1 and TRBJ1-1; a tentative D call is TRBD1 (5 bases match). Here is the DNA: TGCGCCAGCAGCTTGGGGGACGGACCAATGAACACTGAAGCTTTCTTT. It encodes CASSLGDGPMNTEAFF.